One sample yielded the 20 T cell receptor beta chains listed below, sequenced in a study of blood T cells in healthy people across ages. Sample-barcoded 5' priming and a J-beta primer mix drove a second PCR of 7 to 11 cycles. TCRdb fed the 5' RACE reads into MiXCR, producing one record per CDR3 protein. The data hold some 1.5 million distinct CDR3 sequences, with less than 45% observed a single time. The specimen sequenced was blood. All receptors come from a woman under 30 in good health.

The chain has TRBV6-2 or TRBV6-3 and TRBJ2-7, with D perhaps TRBD1 (5 bases). The V end lost 6 bases, the J end lost 5 bases, and 20 bases lay between the germline ends. Germline CDR1 reads MNHEY; CDR2 reads SVGEGT. The CDR3 sequence is 15 residues long. CDR3 in DNA: TGTGCCAGCAGGCCTCAAGTAGGGGATTCGGACGAGCAGTACTTC. This encodes CASRPQVGDSDEQYF.

This rearrangement joins TRBV10-3 to TRBJ1-6; D call uncertain. The CDR3 sequence is 14 residues long. V lost 5 bases and J lost 7, with 12 bases in between. The germline V gene encodes CDR1 ENHRY and CDR2 SYGVKD. The DNA for the CDR3 is TGTGCCATCAGTACTCGAGACCCAAATTCACCCCTCCACTTT. Translation gives CAISTRDPNSPLHF.

This chain connects TRBV19 to TRBJ2-1, with TRBD2 matching over 10 bases. Germline lookup yields CDR1 LNHDA and CDR2 SQIVND (reference sequence). J gave up 8 bases and V 7 bases, and 8 bases lay outside the gene matches. The CDR3 is 14 residues long. CDR3 nucleotide sequence: TGTGCCAGTAAGGAGAGCGGGGGGGCCTATGAGCAGTTCTTC. It is translated as CASKESGGAYEQFF.

The rearrangement links TRBV30 to TRBJ2-7, with D perhaps matching TRBD1 (5 bases). The V and J ends lost 8 bases and 3 bases respectively, with 17 bases between them. There are 13 residues in the CDR3. Germline CDR1 reads GTSNPN; CDR2 reads SVGIG (reference sequence). The CDR3 nucleotides are TGTGCCACCAGCCCGACAGACCGCTACGAGCAGTACTTC. The encoded protein is CATSPTDRYEQYF.

This clonotype was counted only a few times. The chain carries TRBV4-1 and TRBJ2-5; D gene unclear. The CDR3 runs to 13 residues. The germline V gene has CDR1 MGHRA and CDR2 YSYEKL. Trimming pared 1 base from V and 11 bases from J, leaving 14 bases between. The CDR3 coding sequence is TGCGCCAGCAGCCAAGCAAGGTTAGAAAGGCAGTACTTC. Encoded protein: CASSQARLERQYF.

In its sample, this clonotype was seen a few times. The V gene is TRBV7-9, the J gene TRBJ2-3, with TRBD2 matching over 11 bases. CDR1 and CDR2 (germline): SEHNR, FQNEAQ (reference sequence). CDR3 length: 16 amino acids. Losses at the gene ends were 5 bases for V and 2 bases for J; bases not matched to a gene: 6. The CDR3 region has the DNA TGTGCCAGCAGCCACACTAGCGGGGGCGACACAGATACGCAGTATTTT. It translates to CASSHTSGGDTDTQYF. The full variable domain, completed using reference TRBV7-9 and TRBJ2-3, is DTGVSQNPRHKITKRGQNVTFRCDPISEHNRLYWYRQTLGQGPEFLTYFQNEAQLEKSRLLSDRFSAERPKGSFSTLEIQRTEQGDSAMYLCASSHTSGGDTDTQYFGPGTRLTVL.

This clonotype showed up just a few times. The J gene is TRBJ2-2, the V gene TRBV29-1; TRBD1 agrees at 7 bases. CDR1 and CDR2 (germline): SQVTM, ANQGSEA. The CDR3 spans 14 residues. J gave up 3 bases and V 7 bases, and 8 bases lay outside the gene matches. The CDR3 region has the DNA TGCAGCGCCAGGGCACAGGGGTACACCGGGGAGCTGTTTTTT. Residues: CSARAQGYTGELFF.

The sample holds a few counts of this clonotype. The chain uses TRBV2 and TRBJ2-5, with 7 bases that match TRBD1. With V trimmed by 7 bases and J by 3 bases, 5 bases remained unmatched. Germline CDR1 SNHLY, CDR2 FYNNEI. The CDR3 has 13 residues. Written as DNA, the CDR3 is TGTGCCAGCAAGATGACAGGGAAAGAGACCCAGTACTTC. Translating gives CASKMTGKETQYF. The variable domain in full, completed from reference TRBV2 and TRBJ2-5, reads EPEVTQTPSHQVTQMGQEVILRCVPISNHLYFYWYRQILGQKVEFLVSFYNNEISEKSEIFDDQFSVERPDGSNFTLKIRSTKLEDSAMYFCASKMTGKETQYFGPGTRLLVL.

Only a few counts were recorded for this clonotype. V is TRBV6-6 and J is TRBJ1-6; D gene unclear. Germline loops: CDR1 MNHNY, CDR2 SVGAGI (reference sequence). V dropped 8 bases and J dropped 7 bases, with 9 bases sitting between them. The CDR3 covers 12 residues. CDR3 sequence: CASSGLNSPLHF. CDR3 DNA: TGTGCCAGCTCCGGTTTAAATTCACCCCTCCACTTT.

This sequence joins TRBV5-6 and TRBJ2-5; D is possibly TRBD2 (5 bases). Trimming pared 4 bases from V and 11 bases from J, leaving 21 bases between. Germline V lookup: CDR1 SGHDT, CDR2 YYEEEE. CDR3 size: 14 residues. The DNA for the CDR3 is TGTGCCAGCAGCCCAGGTCCGGGGAACAATGAGCAGTACTTC. Its protein is CASSPGPGNNEQYF.

This clonotype was detected only a few times. Written as DNA, the CDR3 is TGTGCCAGCACATTGGGGACCTCTCCCTACGAGCAGTACTTC. Its translation: CASTLGTSPYEQYF. V and J are TRBV6-5 and TRBJ2-7; D may match TRBD1 or TRBD2 (5 bases each). Looked up from germline, CDR1 is MNHEY and CDR2 is SVGAGI. V lost 7 bases and J lost 2, with 15 bases in between. The CDR3 has 14 residues.

This clonotype was counted a few times. V usage is TRBV5-1 and J usage is TRBJ2-3; TRBD1 matches 9 bases. Germline V gives CDR1 SGHRS, CDR2 YFSETQ. The CDR3 has 17 amino acids. Unmatched junction bases numbered 5, after V lost 0 bases and J lost 0 bases. The chain's CDR3 is CASSLGTGAPSTDTQYF. As DNA, the CDR3 is TGCGCCAGCAGCTTGGGGACAGGGGCCCCTAGCACAGATACGCAGTATTTT.

CDR3 residues: CASRPGTGPYEQYF. In DNA form, the CDR3 reads TGCGCCAGCAGACCCGGGACAGGGCCCTACGAGCAGTACTTC. This sequence joins TRBV4-3 and TRBJ2-7; TRBD1 agrees at 9 bases. CDR1 is LGHNA, CDR2 YSLEER, per germline. Germline trimming cut 6 bases from V and 2 bases from J; bases unmatched to any gene: 5. The CDR3 consists of 14 residues.

This chain joins TRBV20-1 and TRBJ1-2; D ambiguous. The CDR3 sequence is 14 residues long. The V and J ends lost 0 bases and 4 bases respectively, with 12 bases between them. In germline, CDR1 is DFQATT, CDR2 SNEGSKA (reference sequence). Here the CDR3 DNA reads TGCAGTGCTAGAGATAGCGGCGGAGGCTATGGCTACACCTTC. Translated, it gives CSARDSGGGYGYTF.

The rearrangement links TRBV19 to TRBJ2-5, with D possibly being TRBD2 (5 bases). V lost 5 bases to trimming and J lost 5 bases, with 18 bases between them. Germline loops: CDR1 LNHDA, CDR2 SQIVND (reference sequence). This CDR3 comprises 15 residues. This chain's CDR3 is CASSSSAARGETQYF. The CDR3 DNA follows: TGTGCCAGTAGTTCCTCAGCGGCTCGGGGTGAGACCCAGTACTTC.

The chain combines TRBV27 with TRBJ1-4, with D perhaps matching TRBD1 (6 bases). The CDR3 consists of 15 residues. The V and J ends lost 4 bases and 4 bases respectively, with 13 bases between them. Germline V gene sequence: CDR1 MNHEY, CDR2 SMNVEV (reference sequence). CDR3 bases: TGTGCCAGCAGTTCGCGGACAGCTATTAATGAAAAACTGTTTTTT. It encodes CASSSRTAINEKLFF.

V usage is TRBV7-2 and J usage is TRBJ1-4; a weak D match, TRBD1 (5 bases). Per the germline V gene, CDR1 is SGHTA and CDR2 is FQGNSA. The CDR3 sequence is 15 residues long. Trimming shortened V by 3 bases and J by 0 bases, and 8 bases separated the two germline ends. CDR3 in amino acids: CASSFDRATNEKLFF. The CDR3 DNA follows: TGTGCCAGCAGCTTTGACAGAGCAACTAATGAAAAACTGTTTTTT.

This clonotype was recorded a few times. This rearrangement joins TRBV4-2 to TRBJ2-7, with TRBD2 identical over 13 bases. Per the germline V gene, CDR1 is LGHNA and CDR2 is YNFKEQ. The CDR3 totals 17 residues. Losses at the gene ends were 0 bases for V and 5 bases for J; bases not matched to a gene: 7. CDR3: CASSQEARTSGSNEQYF. The CDR3 region has the DNA TGTGCCAGCAGCCAAGAAGCCCGGACTAGCGGGAGTAACGAGCAGTACTTC.

CDR3 DNA: TGTGCCAGCACCCAAGGGGGGGCAAACTATGGCTACACCTTC. Its translation is CASTQGGANYGYTF. V usage is TRBV28 and J usage is TRBJ1-2; D possibly corresponds to TRBD1 (6 bases). Germline assignment: CDR1 MDHEN and CDR2 SYDVKM. V lost 7 bases and J 2 bases, leaving 14 bases between the germline ends. This CDR3 is built from 14 residues.

The chain combines TRBV2 with TRBJ1-2; D call uncertain. The V gene lost 2 bases and the J gene lost 4 bases, with 14 bases spanning the gap. This CDR3 has 15 residues. Germline assignment: CDR1 SNHLY and CDR2 FYNNEI. CDR3 DNA sequence: TGTGCCAGCAGTGAATGGAGGGAGATGGGCTATGGCTACACCTTC. This codes for CASSEWREMGYGYTF. The variable domain in full, completed from reference TRBV2 and TRBJ1-2, reads EPEVTQTPSHQVTQMGQEVILRCVPISNHLYFYWYRQILGQKVEFLVSFYNNEISEKSEIFDDQFSVERPDGSNFTLKIRSTKLEDSAMYFCASSEWREMGYGYTFGSGTRLTVV.